The 19 T cell receptor beta chains below come from one sample, sequenced in a study of chemoradiotherapy in HPV16-positive cancers. Assay used: immunoSEQ multiplex PCR; TCRdb lists only in-frame clones, some missing. The sample gives 5,500 or so clones, roughly four fifths of which show up once; around two fifths is in the top ten. Sampling took place from a patient who underwent chemoradiotherapy. Receptors were obtained from a human donor with HPV-associated anogenital cancer.

The chain carries TRBV29-1 and TRBJ2-5; D possibly corresponds to TRBD1 (6 bases). The V and J ends lost 1 base and 7 bases respectively, with 16 bases between them. CDR3 length: 14 residues. CDR1 and CDR2 from the germline V gene are SQVTM and ANQGSEA. CDR3 amino acids: CSVEVPTGAGTQYF. DNA for the CDR3: TGCAGCGTTGAAGTCCCGACAGGCGCGGGGACCCAGTACTTC.

V gene TRBV21-1 combines with J gene TRBJ1-6; TRBD1, the D gene given by the table, was not confirmed from the DNA. TRBV21-1 is listed as a pseudogene. This CDR3 is 15 amino acids long. The CDR3 DNA reads TGTGCCAGCAGCAAAGTGGGACAGCCTCCGGCGTCCCTCCACTTT. Its translation is CASSKVGQPPASLHF.

CDR3 nucleotide sequence: TGTGCCAGTAGTATGACAGGCGGCATACGGTATGAGCAGTTCTTC. This sequence encodes CASSMTGGIRYEQFF. The rearrangement joins TRBV19 to TRBJ2-1; TRBD1 is a possible D gene (6 bases). This CDR3 region has 15 residues. The V gene lost 3 bases and the J gene lost 8 bases, with 17 bases spanning the gap. CDR1 is LNHDA and CDR2 is SQIVND in the germline V gene (reference sequence).

The chain recombines TRBV6-5 with TRBJ1-1; perhaps TRBD1 as D (5 bases). Germline values: CDR1 MNHEY, CDR2 SVGAGI. This CDR3 region has 14 residues. The V and J ends lost 4 bases and 1 base respectively, with 10 bases between them. CDR3 residues: CASSSQGWNTEAFF. The CDR3 bases are TGTGCCAGCAGTTCCCAGGGTTGGAACACTGAAGCTTTCTTT.

The chain employs TRBV14 and TRBJ2-6; D ambiguous. CDR1 and CDR2 from the germline V gene are SGHDN and FVKESK. The CDR3 contains 16 residues. V was trimmed by 0 bases and J by 3 bases, leaving 9 bases between them. The CDR3 is CASSQDRSFGANVLTF. CDR3 sequence (DNA): TGTGCCAGCAGCCAAGATCGGAGTTTTGGGGCCAACGTCCTGACTTTC. The full variable domain, with the rest looked up from reference TRBV14 and TRBJ2-6, is EAGVTQFPSHSVIEKGQTVTLRCDPISGHDNLYWYRRVMGKEIKFLLHFVKESKQDESGMPNNRFLAERTGGTYSTLKVQPAELEDSGVYFCASSQDRSFGANVLTFGAGSRLTVL.

V gene TRBV5-6 combines with J gene TRBJ2-3, with 7 nucleotides matching TRBD1. V was pared by 4 bases and J by 2 bases, with 4 bases of the junction left unmatched. Germline values: CDR1 SGHDT, CDR2 YYEEEE. This CDR3 is built from 14 residues. CDR3 sequence (DNA): TGTGCCAGCAGCCGACAGGGCCTCACAGATACGCAGTATTTT. Translating gives CASSRQGLTDTQYF.

The V call is TRBV7-2, the J call TRBJ2-5, with unresolved D. Germline V gives CDR1 SGHTA, CDR2 FQGNSA. The CDR3 consists of 13 residues. Trimming stripped 3 bases from V and 6 bases from J, with 11 bases between. The CDR3 region is CASSLAGRQTQYF. Here the CDR3 DNA reads TGTGCCAGCAGCTTGGCAGGAAGGCAGACCCAGTACTTC.

This clone was observed a handful of times. The CDR3 protein is CSTRTGGPNTEAFF. The CDR3 DNA reads as TGCAGCACCCGGACAGGGGGCCCGAACACTGAAGCTTTCTTT. This chain joins TRBV29-1 and TRBJ1-1, with 11 nucleotides matching TRBD1. CDR3 size: 14 residues. In germline, CDR1 is SQVTM, CDR2 ANQGSEA. Unmatched junction bases numbered 6, after V lost 8 bases and J lost 1 base.

This clone is a singleton in its sample. The chain uses TRBV7-9 and TRBJ2-3; D uncertain. Germline V gives CDR1 SEHNR, CDR2 FQNEAQ (reference sequence). The length of the CDR3 is 16 residues. V lost 2 bases and J 0 bases, leaving 12 bases between the germline ends. The CDR3 loop is CASSLRARLSTDTQYF. The CDR3 DNA reads TGTGCCAGCAGCTTACGGGCGAGGCTTAGCACAGATACGCAGTATTTT.

The chain combines TRBV14 with TRBJ1-5; D remains unclear. Germline lookup yields CDR1 SGHDN and CDR2 FVKESK. This CDR3 is built from 14 residues. With 1 base removed from V and 5 bases from J, the gap between germline ends came to 9 bases. This chain's CDR3 is CASSQGGIHQPQHF. In nucleotides, the CDR3 is TGTGCCAGCAGCCAAGGTGGGATCCATCAGCCCCAGCATTTT. Using reference TRBV14 and TRBJ1-5 for the parts outside the CDR3, the full variable domain is EAGVTQFPSHSVIEKGQTVTLRCDPISGHDNLYWYRRVMGKEIKFLLHFVKESKQDESGMPNNRFLAERTGGTYSTLKVQPAELEDSGVYFCASSQGGIHQPQHFGDGTRLSIL.

This clone was detected a few times. In DNA, the CDR3 is TGTGCCAGCAGCGTAAGTGGGAGTTACTACAATGAGCAGTTCTTC. Protein: CASSVSGSYYNEQFF. The chain joins TRBV9 to TRBJ2-1; D possibly corresponds to TRBD2 (5 bases). CDR1 is SGDLS, CDR2 YYNGEE, per germline. V gave up 1 base and J gave up 3 bases, with 11 bases separating them. This CDR3 region has 15 residues.

A single count supports this clone. CDR3 nucleotides: TGCGCCAGCAGCCAAAGCAGCGCCTTCTACAATGAGCAGTTCTTC. Amino acid sequence: CASSQSSAFYNEQFF. The chain joins TRBV4-1 to TRBJ2-1; no clear D. V lost 2 bases, J lost 3 bases, and 11 bases lay in between. The germline V gene has CDR1 MGHRA and CDR2 YSYEKL. The CDR3 length is 15 residues.

The chain links TRBV6-1 to TRBJ1-1; D gene unclear. CDR1 is MNHNS and CDR2 is SASEGT in the germline V gene. V gave up 6 bases and J gave up 0 bases, with 8 bases separating them. The length of the CDR3 is 13 residues. The CDR3 DNA reads TGTGCCAGCAGCGACACACTGAACACTGAAGCTTTCTTT. This sequence encodes CASSDTLNTEAFF.

The rearrangement joins TRBV11-2 to TRBJ1-6; D might be TRBD1 (6 bases). Germline CDR1 SGHAT, CDR2 FQNNGV. This CDR3 has 18 amino acids. The V and J ends lost 3 bases and 0 bases respectively, with 15 bases between them. In nucleotides, the CDR3 is TGTGCCAGCAGCTTTAGGCAGGGGTCTGGCTCCTATAATTCACCCCTCCACTTT. It codes for CASSFRQGSGSYNSPLHF.

The chain uses TRBV7-2 and TRBJ2-7; 12 nucleotides align to TRBD2. V lost 3 bases, J lost 7 bases, and 1 base stayed unmatched. The CDR3 consists of 13 residues. Per the germline V gene, CDR1 is SGHTA and CDR2 is FQGNSA. CDR3 sequence (DNA): TGTGCCAGCAGCTTCCTAGCGGGAGGGGAGCAGTACTTC. Its protein is CASSFLAGGEQYF.

This rearrangement joins TRBV5-1 to TRBJ1-2; no reliable D call. The CDR3 covers 15 residues. Per the germline V gene, CDR1 is SGHRS and CDR2 is YFSETQ. The ends were cut back, 0 bases at V and 0 bases at J, with 9 bases in the middle. DNA for the CDR3: TGCGCCAGCAGCTTGGAAGGCGGAGCTAACTATGGCTACACCTTC. This translates into CASSLEGGANYGYTF.

The chain uses TRBV2 and TRBJ1-1; D ambiguous. The CDR3 is 14 amino acids. V was shortened by 3 bases and J by 11 bases, with 19 bases between the two germline ends. Germline CDR1 and CDR2: SNHLY and FYNNEI. The CDR3 DNA is TGTGCCAGCAGTGAGTTTCTGACCCAAGACTTGGCTTTCTTT. Its translation is CASSEFLTQDLAFF.

V usage is TRBV11-3 and J usage is TRBJ2-7; possibly TRBD1 for D (6 bases). Germline lookup yields CDR1 SGHNT and CDR2 YENEEA. The V gene lost 2 bases and the J gene lost 0 bases, with 8 bases spanning the gap. CDR3 length: 14 amino acids. The CDR3 here is CASSLRQDSYEQYF. The CDR3, as DNA: TGTGCCAGCAGCTTAAGACAGGACTCCTACGAGCAGTACTTC.

The chain employs TRBV6-1 and TRBJ2-1, with TRBD2 identical over 10 bases. With 4 bases clipped from V and 2 bases from J, the junction kept 5 bases outside the gene matches. This CDR3 has 16 amino acids. Germline CDR1 reads MNHNS; CDR2 reads SASEGT. CDR3 coding DNA: TGTGCCAGCAGTGCTAGCGGGAGCGTTACCTACAATGAGCAGTTCTTC. Translating it yields CASSASGSVTYNEQFF.